This T cell receptor (beta chain) was captured in a study of shared clonotypes between healthy human individuals. About this clone: The antigen is unknown.

Sequencing used immunoSEQ multiplex PCR; TCRdb keeps in-frame clones, though not all of them. The data show about 710,000 clones, less than 80% seen once. Germline assignment: CDR1 MNHNS and CDR2 SASEGT. CDR3 length: 10 residues. Trimming removed 8 bases at V and 3 bases at J, with 4 bases between. The study's findings and limits: Sorted-subset sequencing was shown by rarefaction to be incomplete despite large depth.

Sequenced: memory CD4+ T cells sorted from blood. The subset was: CD45RA-negative fraction. This chain joins TRBV6-1 and TRBJ1-1; no definite D call. The clonotype was recovered from a woman in her 30s in good health. Written as DNA, the CDR3 is TGTGCCAGCCGGGACACTGAAGCTTTCTTT. It yields the protein CASRDTEAFF.